This T cell receptor (beta chain) was observed in a study of blood T cell repertoires in COVID-19. On the study more broadly: T cells, B-cell-depleted T cells, or PBMCs supplied cDNA or gDNA.

Clinical histories supplied by participants themselves formed the basis of cohort assignment. Original data processing: From reference gene primer amplification, estimates of nucleated cell counts were derived. Sequencing used immunoSEQ multiplex PCR; TCRdb keeps in-frame clones, though not all of them. That table furnishes V, J and clone size, whereas the DNA furnished D and trimming. Among around 500,000 clones listed, 85% to 90% were seen once. This clone has just one count. The CDR3 loop spans 15 amino acids. CDR1 is KGHSH, CDR2 LQKENI, per germline. Trimming took 1 base from V and 2 from J; bases not matched to a gene: 2.

The source of this sequence is a woman aged 40 to 50 who had recovered from COVID-19. The rearrangement uses TRBV18 and TRBJ1-2, with 9 bases that match TRBD1. The specimen was PBMCs or T cells enriched from blood (not recorded which). DNA of the CDR3: TGTGCCAGCTCACCACGGACAGGGGACAACTATGGCTACACCTTC. Its protein product is CASSPRTGDNYGYTF.